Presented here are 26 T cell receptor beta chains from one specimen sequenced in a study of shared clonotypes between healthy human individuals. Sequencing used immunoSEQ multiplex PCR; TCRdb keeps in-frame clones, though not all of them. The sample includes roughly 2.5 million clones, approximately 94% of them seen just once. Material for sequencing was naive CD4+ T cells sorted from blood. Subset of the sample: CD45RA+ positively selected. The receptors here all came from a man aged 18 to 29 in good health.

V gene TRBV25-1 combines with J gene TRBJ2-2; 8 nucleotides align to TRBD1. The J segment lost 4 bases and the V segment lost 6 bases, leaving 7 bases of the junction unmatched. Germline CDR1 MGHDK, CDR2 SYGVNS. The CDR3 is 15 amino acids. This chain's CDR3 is CASRSTGVGTGELFF. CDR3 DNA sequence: TGTGCCAGCAGGTCGACAGGGGTTGGCACCGGGGAGCTGTTTTTT.

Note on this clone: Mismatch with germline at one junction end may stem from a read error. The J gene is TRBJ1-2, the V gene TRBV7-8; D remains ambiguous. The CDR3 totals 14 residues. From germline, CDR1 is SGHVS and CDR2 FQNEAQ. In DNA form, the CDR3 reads TGTGCCAGCAGCTTTGTTCATGATCCCCTTGGCTACGCCTTC. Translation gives CASSFVHDPLGYAF.

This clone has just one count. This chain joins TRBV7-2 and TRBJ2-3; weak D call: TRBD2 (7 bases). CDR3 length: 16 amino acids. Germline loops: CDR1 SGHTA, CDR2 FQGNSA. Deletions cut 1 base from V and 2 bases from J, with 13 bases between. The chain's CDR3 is CASSLEGGRDTDTQYF. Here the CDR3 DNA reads TGTGCCAGCAGCTTAGAAGGGGGGAGGGACACAGATACGCAGTATTTT.

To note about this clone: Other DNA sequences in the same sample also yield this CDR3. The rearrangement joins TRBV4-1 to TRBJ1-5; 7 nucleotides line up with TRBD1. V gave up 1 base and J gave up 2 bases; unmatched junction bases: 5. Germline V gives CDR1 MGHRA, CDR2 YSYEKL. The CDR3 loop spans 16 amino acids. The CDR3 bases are TGCGCCAGCAGCCAAGGTCAAGGGGGCGGCAATCAGCCCCAGCATTTT. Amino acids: CASSQGQGGGNQPQHF.

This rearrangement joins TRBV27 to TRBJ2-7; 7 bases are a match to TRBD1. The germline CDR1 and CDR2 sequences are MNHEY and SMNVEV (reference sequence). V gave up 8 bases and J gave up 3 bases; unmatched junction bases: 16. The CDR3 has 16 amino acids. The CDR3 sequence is CASPEDRTGINYEQYF. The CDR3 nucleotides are TGTGCCAGCCCAGAAGATCGGACAGGTATTAACTACGAGCAGTACTTC.

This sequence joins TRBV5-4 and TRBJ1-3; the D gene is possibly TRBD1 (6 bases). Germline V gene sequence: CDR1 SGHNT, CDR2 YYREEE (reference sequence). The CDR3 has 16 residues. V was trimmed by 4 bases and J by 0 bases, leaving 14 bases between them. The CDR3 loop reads CASSPAGANSGNTIYF. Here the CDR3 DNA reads TGTGCCAGCAGCCCAGCAGGGGCCAACTCTGGAAACACCATATATTTT.

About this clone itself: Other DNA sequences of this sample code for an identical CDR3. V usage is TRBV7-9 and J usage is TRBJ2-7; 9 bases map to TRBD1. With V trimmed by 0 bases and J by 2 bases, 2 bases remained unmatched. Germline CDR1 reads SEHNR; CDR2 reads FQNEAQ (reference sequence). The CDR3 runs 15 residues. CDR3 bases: TGTGCCAGCAGCTTAGCCGGACAGGGGACCTACGAGCAGTACTTC. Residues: CASSLAGQGTYEQYF.

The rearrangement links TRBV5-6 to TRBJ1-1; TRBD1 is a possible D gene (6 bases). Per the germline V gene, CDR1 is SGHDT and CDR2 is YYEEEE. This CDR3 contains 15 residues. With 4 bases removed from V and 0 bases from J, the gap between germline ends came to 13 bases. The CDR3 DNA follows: TGTGCCAGCAGCCGACCCGGGACAATGAACACTGAAGCTTTCTTT. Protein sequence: CASSRPGTMNTEAFF.

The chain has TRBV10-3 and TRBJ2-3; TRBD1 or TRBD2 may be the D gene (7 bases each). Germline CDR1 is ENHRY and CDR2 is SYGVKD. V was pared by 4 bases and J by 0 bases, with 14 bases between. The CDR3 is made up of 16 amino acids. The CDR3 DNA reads TGTGCCATCAGTGCAGGGGGGGCAACTAGCACAGATACGCAGTATTTT. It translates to CAISAGGATSTDTQYF.

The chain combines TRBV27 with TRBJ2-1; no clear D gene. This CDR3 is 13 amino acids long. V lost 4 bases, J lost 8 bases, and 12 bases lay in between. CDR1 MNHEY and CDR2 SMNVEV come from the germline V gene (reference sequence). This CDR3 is CASSSPRYHEQFF. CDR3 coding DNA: TGTGCCAGCAGTTCCCCTAGGTACCATGAGCAGTTCTTC.

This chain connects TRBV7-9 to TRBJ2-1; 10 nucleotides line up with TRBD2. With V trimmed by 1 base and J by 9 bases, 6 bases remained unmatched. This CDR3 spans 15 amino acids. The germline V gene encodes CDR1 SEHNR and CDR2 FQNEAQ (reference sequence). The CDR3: CASSLESGRDPEQFF. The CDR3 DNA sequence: TGTGCCAGCAGCTTAGAGAGCGGGAGGGATCCTGAGCAGTTCTTC.

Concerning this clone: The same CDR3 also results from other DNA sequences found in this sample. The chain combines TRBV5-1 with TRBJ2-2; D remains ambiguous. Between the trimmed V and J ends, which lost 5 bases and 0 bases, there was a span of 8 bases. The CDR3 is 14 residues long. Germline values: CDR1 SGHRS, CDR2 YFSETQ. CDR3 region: CASSSNANTGELFF. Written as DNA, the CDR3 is TGCGCCAGCAGTTCGAACGCGAACACCGGGGAGCTGTTTTTT.

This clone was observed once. This CDR3 is CASSERVKMNTEAFF. CDR3 DNA: TGTGCCAGCAGTGAACGGGTAAAAATGAACACTGAAGCTTTCTTT. The gene calls are TRBV6-1 and TRBJ1-1; D is unresolved. V lost 2 bases and J 0 bases, leaving 10 bases between the germline ends. This CDR3 is 15 amino acids long. From germline, CDR1 is MNHNS and CDR2 SASEGT.

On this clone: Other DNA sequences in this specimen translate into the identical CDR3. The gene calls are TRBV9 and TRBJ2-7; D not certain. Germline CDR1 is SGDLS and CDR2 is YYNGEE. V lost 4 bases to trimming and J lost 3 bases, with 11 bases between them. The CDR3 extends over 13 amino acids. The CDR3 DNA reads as TGTGCCAGCAGCCCCAGAGAAGGCTACGAGCAGTACTTC. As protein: CASSPREGYEQYF. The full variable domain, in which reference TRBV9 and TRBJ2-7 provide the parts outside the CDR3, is DSGVTQTPKHLITATGQRVTLRCSPRSGDLSVYWYQQSLDQGLQFLIQYYNGEERAKGNILERFSAQQFPDLHSELNLSSLELGDSALYFCASSPREGYEQYFGPGTRLTVT.

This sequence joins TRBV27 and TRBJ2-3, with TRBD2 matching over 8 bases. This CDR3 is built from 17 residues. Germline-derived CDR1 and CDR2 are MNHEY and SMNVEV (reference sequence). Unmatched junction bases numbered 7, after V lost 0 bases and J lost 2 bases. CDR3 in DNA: TGTGCCAGCAGTTTATCGTCGGGCGGGGGGCACACAGATACGCAGTATTTT. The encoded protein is CASSLSSGGGHTDTQYF.

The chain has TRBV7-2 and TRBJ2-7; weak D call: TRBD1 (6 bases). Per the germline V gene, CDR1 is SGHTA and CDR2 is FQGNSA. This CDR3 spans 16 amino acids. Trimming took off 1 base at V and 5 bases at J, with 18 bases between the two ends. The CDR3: CASSLGRIRQENEQYF. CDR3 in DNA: TGTGCCAGCAGCTTAGGACGCATCCGACAGGAGAACGAGCAGTACTTC.

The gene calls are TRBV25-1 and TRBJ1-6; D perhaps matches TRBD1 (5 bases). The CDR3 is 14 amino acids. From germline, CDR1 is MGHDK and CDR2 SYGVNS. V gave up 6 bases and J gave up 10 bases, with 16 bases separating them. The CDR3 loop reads CASSDQGQRSPLHF. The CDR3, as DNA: TGTGCCAGCAGCGATCAGGGTCAGCGATCACCCCTCCACTTT.

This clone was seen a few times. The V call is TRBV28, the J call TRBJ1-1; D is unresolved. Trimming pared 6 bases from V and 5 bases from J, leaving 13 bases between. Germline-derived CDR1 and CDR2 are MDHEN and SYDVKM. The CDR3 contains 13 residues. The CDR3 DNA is TGTGCCAGCAGACCCGGGCCCTGGACTGAAGCTTTCTTT. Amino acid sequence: CASRPGPWTEAFF.

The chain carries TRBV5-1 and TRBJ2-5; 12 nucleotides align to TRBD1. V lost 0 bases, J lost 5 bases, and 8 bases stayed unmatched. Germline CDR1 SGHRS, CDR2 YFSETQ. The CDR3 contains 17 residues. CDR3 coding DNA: TGCGCCAGCAGCTTGGGGCCGGGACAGGGGGCTCGGGAGACCCAGTACTTC. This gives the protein CASSLGPGQGARETQYF.

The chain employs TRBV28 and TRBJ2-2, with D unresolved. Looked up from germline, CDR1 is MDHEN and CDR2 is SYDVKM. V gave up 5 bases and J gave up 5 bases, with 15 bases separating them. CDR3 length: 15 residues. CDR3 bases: TGTGCCAGCAGTCGAACGTCCCCGAGAACCGGGGAGCTGTTTTTT. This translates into CASSRTSPRTGELFF.

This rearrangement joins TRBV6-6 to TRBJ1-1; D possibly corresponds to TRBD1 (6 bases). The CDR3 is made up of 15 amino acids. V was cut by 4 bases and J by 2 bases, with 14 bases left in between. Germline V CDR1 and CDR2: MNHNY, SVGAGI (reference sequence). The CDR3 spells CASSSAGELNTEAFF. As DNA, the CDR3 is TGTGCCAGCAGTTCAGCAGGGGAGCTCAACACTGAAGCTTTCTTT.

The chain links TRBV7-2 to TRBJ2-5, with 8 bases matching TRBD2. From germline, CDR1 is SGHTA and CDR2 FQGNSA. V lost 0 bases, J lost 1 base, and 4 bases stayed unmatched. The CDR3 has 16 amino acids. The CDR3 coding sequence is TGTGCCAGCAGCTTAGCGCAGCGGGGGATCCAAGAGACCCAGTACTTC. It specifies CASSLAQRGIQETQYF.

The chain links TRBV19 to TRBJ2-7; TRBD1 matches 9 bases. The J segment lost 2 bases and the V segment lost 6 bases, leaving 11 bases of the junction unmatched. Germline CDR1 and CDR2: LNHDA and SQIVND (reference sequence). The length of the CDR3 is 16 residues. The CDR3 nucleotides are TGTGCCAGTAGCACACTCCCGGGACAGGGACCCTACGAGCAGTACTTC. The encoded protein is CASSTLPGQGPYEQYF. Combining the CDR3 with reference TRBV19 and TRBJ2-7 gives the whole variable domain DGGITQSPKYLFRKEGQNVTLSCEQNLNHDAMYWYRQDPGQGLRLIYYSQIVNDFQKGDIAEGYSVSREKKESFPLTVTSAQKNPTAFYLCASSTLPGQGPYEQYFGPGTRLTVT.

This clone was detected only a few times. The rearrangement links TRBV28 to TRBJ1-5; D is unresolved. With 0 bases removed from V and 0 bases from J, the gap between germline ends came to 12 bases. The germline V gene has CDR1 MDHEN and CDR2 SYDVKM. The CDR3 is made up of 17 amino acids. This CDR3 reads CASSLWEIKLSNQPQHF. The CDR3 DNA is TGTGCCAGCAGTTTATGGGAGATAAAACTTAGCAATCAGCCCCAGCATTTT.

The CDR3: CASSPPQRGTRAYEQYF. CDR3 nucleotide sequence: TGTGCCAGCTCACCACCGCAGCGGGGGACTAGAGCGTACGAGCAGTACTTC. The V gene is TRBV18, the J gene TRBJ2-7; TRBD2 matches at 8 bases. The V gene's germline CDR1 is KGHSH and CDR2 LQKENI. Trimming at V came to 0 bases and at J to 4 bases, leaving 11 bases not matched to a gene. The CDR3 runs to 17 residues.

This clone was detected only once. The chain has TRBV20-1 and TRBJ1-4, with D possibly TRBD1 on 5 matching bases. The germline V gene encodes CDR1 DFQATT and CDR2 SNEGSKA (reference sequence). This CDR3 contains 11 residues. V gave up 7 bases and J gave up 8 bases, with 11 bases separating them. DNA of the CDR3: TGCAGTGTCACCCAGGGAGAAAAACTGTTTTTT. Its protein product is CSVTQGEKLFF.